These 31 T cell receptor beta chains were sequenced from one sample in a study of CD8 T cells in ankylosing spondylitis. Study-level points and caveats: What appeared characteristic of ankylosing spondylitis blood was a TCR beta motif of 7 or 8 highly homologous variants.

Each CDR3 protein gets one entry after TCRdb re-called the 5' RACE reads with MiXCR. The table shows about 800,000 distinct CDR3 sequences, with about 11% occurring only once. These receptors have no known antigen. Material for sequencing was blood, either unsorted or a sorted T cell fraction (not recorded which). The receptors were sampled from a male donor with ankylosing spondylitis.

V is TRBV6-1 and J is TRBJ2-3; the D gene is possibly TRBD1 (6 bases). Trimming took off 6 bases at V and 2 bases at J, with 9 bases between the two ends. The CDR3 sequence is 13 residues long. CDR1 is MNHNS and CDR2 is SASEGT in the germline V gene. DNA of the CDR3: TGTGCCAGCAGGTCAGGGGACACAGATACGCAGTATTTT. It specifies CASRSGDTDTQYF.

CDR3 sequence (DNA): TGTGCCATCAGTGAGTCTCGGACAGGATCCTATGGCTACACCTTC. The encoded protein is CAISESRTGSYGYTF. The chain carries TRBV10-3 and TRBJ1-2, with 7 bases identical to TRBD1. V gave up 0 bases and J gave up 4 bases; unmatched junction bases: 5. Germline values: CDR1 ENHRY, CDR2 SYGVKD. CDR3 length: 15 residues.

This chain uses TRBV25-1 with TRBJ2-3, with 11 positions matching TRBD2. Germline V gene data show CDR1 as MGHDK and CDR2 as SYGVNS. After removal of 4 bases from V and 5 bases from J, the junction contained 8 bases not matched to a gene. The length of the CDR3 is 16 residues. The CDR3 DNA sequence: TGTGCCAGCAGTGCAGGGACTAGCGGAGCACTAGATACGCAGTATTTT. Its translation: CASSAGTSGALDTQYF.

This chain links TRBV20-1 with TRBJ2-1, with D possibly being TRBD2 (7 bases). This CDR3 comprises 19 residues. The V and J ends lost 6 bases and 4 bases respectively, with 31 bases between them. Looked up from germline, CDR1 is DFQATT and CDR2 is SNEGSKA (reference sequence). The CDR3 sequence: CSASRWGPLGGAEYNEQFF. The CDR3 DNA follows: TGCAGTGCGTCACGTTGGGGCCCGCTTGGGGGGGCCGAGTACAATGAGCAGTTCTTC.

This clonotype has just a few counts. The chain links TRBV6-5 to TRBJ1-4; 8 nucleotides align to TRBD1. This CDR3 spans 15 amino acids. Germline V gene lookup returns CDR1 MNHEY and CDR2 SVGAGI. Trimming at V came to 2 bases and at J to 7 bases, leaving 6 bases not matched to a gene. The CDR3: CASSYQQGVSEKLFF. Written as DNA, the CDR3 is TGTGCCAGCAGTTACCAACAGGGGGTCAGTGAAAAACTGTTTTTT.

The chain recombines TRBV6-5 with TRBJ1-6; D remains ambiguous. In germline, CDR1 is MNHEY, CDR2 SVGAGI. The V end was cut by 2 bases, the J end by 7 bases, with 15 bases between. The CDR3 runs to 16 residues. The CDR3 loop reads CASSYLPAGENSPLHF. CDR3 sequence (DNA): TGTGCCAGCAGTTACCTTCCGGCGGGCGAAAATTCACCCCTCCACTTT.

The chain joins TRBV7-2 to TRBJ2-4; 7 bases map to TRBD1. Per the germline V gene, CDR1 is SGHTA and CDR2 is FQGNSA. The CDR3 is made up of 16 amino acids. V trimming: 5 bases; J trimming: 0 bases; junction bases outside the gene matches: 7. CDR3 sequence reads: CASSAGQVLAKNIQYF. In DNA, the CDR3 is TGTGCCAGCAGCGCTGGACAGGTACTAGCCAAAAACATTCAGTACTTC.

The chain employs TRBV12-3 or TRBV12-4 and TRBJ1-1, with D unresolved. The germline V and J ends were trimmed by 7 bases and 3 bases, with 27 bases remaining between them. The CDR3 loop spans 18 amino acids. For the CDR3, the DNA is TGTGCCAGCAACGAGATGGTGGCCTTCACGCCCTCGGACACTGAAGCTTTCTTT. Its translation: CASNEMVAFTPSDTEAFF.

Many counts were recorded for this clonotype. V usage is TRBV20-1 and J usage is TRBJ1-2, with D possibly TRBD1 on 6 matching bases. This CDR3 comprises 13 residues. Trimming removed 6 bases at V and 2 bases at J, with 13 bases between. CDR1 DFQATT and CDR2 SNEGSKA come from the germline V gene (reference sequence). The CDR3 DNA follows: TGCAGTGCCTTTACTACAGGGAACTATGGCTACACCTTC. Translated, it gives CSAFTTGNYGYTF.

This clonotype was found many times. The rearrangement joins TRBV7-2 to TRBJ1-1, with D unclear. Deletions cut 3 bases from V and 6 bases from J, with 8 bases between. The CDR3 runs to 12 residues. Germline assignment: CDR1 SGHTA and CDR2 FQGNSA. The CDR3 protein is CASSFNSAEAFF. The CDR3 DNA is TGTGCCAGCAGCTTCAATTCGGCTGAAGCTTTCTTT.

The chain has TRBV9 and TRBJ1-6; unclear D gene. The length of the CDR3 is 15 residues. Germline assignment: CDR1 SGDLS and CDR2 YYNGEE. Trimming shortened V by 2 bases and J by 1 base, and 7 bases separated the two germline ends. CDR3 region: CASSVSESYNSPLHF. As DNA, the CDR3 is TGTGCCAGCAGCGTCAGTGAGTCCTATAATTCACCCCTCCACTTT.

V and J are TRBV10-3 and TRBJ2-7, with 14 bases aligning to TRBD2. Germline V gene lookup returns CDR1 ENHRY and CDR2 SYGVKD. The CDR3 runs 15 residues. The ends lost 4 bases at V and 3 bases at J; junction bases unmatched: 2. CDR3 DNA sequence: TGTGCCATCAGTGGGGGACTAGCGGGAGACTACGAGCAGTACTTC. Encoded protein: CAISGGLAGDYEQYF.

The J gene is TRBJ2-3, the V gene TRBV27, with 8 bases identical to TRBD1. The J segment lost 5 bases and the V segment lost 3 bases, leaving 7 bases of the junction unmatched. The CDR3 contains 15 residues. Looked up from germline, CDR1 is MNHEY and CDR2 is SMNVEV (reference sequence). The CDR3 bases are TGTGCCAGCAGTTTCCCAGGGGGCAACGAAGATACGCAGTATTTT. Encoded protein: CASSFPGGNEDTQYF.

This chain uses TRBV20-1 with TRBJ1-5; 7 nucleotides align to TRBD1. The CDR3 is 13 residues long. Per germline, CDR1 DFQATT and CDR2 SNEGSKA (reference sequence). The J segment lost 3 bases and the V segment lost 5 bases, leaving 4 bases of the junction unmatched. CDR3 in amino acids: CSALDRLNQPQHF. The CDR3 bases are TGCAGTGCTTTGGACAGGCTCAATCAGCCCCAGCATTTT.

This clonotype was detected a few times. The chain uses TRBV5-5 and TRBJ2-2, with D uncertain. Trimming removed 3 bases from V and 5 bases from J, with 11 bases in between. The germline gives CDR1 SGHKS, CDR2 YYEKEE (reference sequence). CDR3 length: 14 amino acids. The CDR3 DNA follows: TGTGCCAGCAGCTCAGGATCGGCAACCGGGGAGCTGTTTTTT. Translation: CASSSGSATGELFF.

This clonotype has a handful of counts. The rearrangement joins TRBV12-3 or TRBV12-4 to TRBJ1-2; D gene ambiguous. Trimming removed 2 bases at V and 1 base at J, with 8 bases between. The CDR3 contains 14 residues. The CDR3 bases are TGTGCCAGCAGTTTACTGTCCGATAACTATGGCTACACCTTC. It translates to CASSLLSDNYGYTF.

The J gene is TRBJ1-3, the V gene TRBV5-5; possibly TRBD1 for D (5 bases). The CDR3 spans 16 residues. The V and J ends lost 0 bases and 6 bases respectively, with 16 bases between them. Germline CDR1 reads SGHKS; CDR2 reads YYEKEE (reference sequence). CDR3 sequence reads: CASSLEGAGQTNTIYF. The CDR3 coding sequence is TGTGCCAGCAGCTTGGAAGGGGCAGGCCAGACAAACACCATATATTTT.

The table lists this clonotype with many counts. The chain uses TRBV7-2 and TRBJ2-7, with 8 nucleotides matching TRBD2. Germline trimming cut 4 bases from V and 2 bases from J; bases unmatched to any gene: 7. The CDR3 has 15 amino acids. Germline CDR1 is SGHTA and CDR2 is FQGNSA. The CDR3 loop is CASSWRTSSAYEQYF. The DNA of the CDR3 is TGTGCCAGCAGCTGGAGGACTAGCTCGGCCTACGAGCAGTACTTC.

The table lists this clonotype with a few counts. This chain connects TRBV5-1 to TRBJ1-1; D gene uncertain. CDR1 is SGHRS and CDR2 is YFSETQ in the germline V gene. The CDR3 sequence is 12 residues long. V was pared by 2 bases and J by 7 bases, with 9 bases between. CDR3 residues: CASSLSPFEAFF. DNA of the CDR3: TGCGCCAGCAGCTTAAGTCCTTTTGAAGCTTTCTTT.

In this sample, this clonotype turned up many times. The CDR3 DNA is TGCAGTGCTTACCGAGGGGGAGCGGACAATGAGCAGTTCTTC. This codes for CSAYRGGADNEQFF. The rearrangement links TRBV20-1 to TRBJ2-1; D might be TRBD1 (6 bases). The V and J ends lost 5 bases and 5 bases respectively, with 16 bases between them. CDR3 length: 14 residues. Germline CDR1 is DFQATT and CDR2 is SNEGSKA (reference sequence).

The V and J genes are TRBV6-1 and TRBJ2-1; the D gene is possibly TRBD2 (5 bases). Germline V gene data show CDR1 as MNHNS and CDR2 as SASEGT. The germline V and J ends were trimmed by 8 bases and 4 bases, with 15 bases remaining between them. This CDR3 spans 14 amino acids. The CDR3 nucleotides are TGTGCCAGCTGGCGAGGGAGCGGTTACAATGAGCAGTTCTTC. Translated: CASWRGSGYNEQFF.

This clonotype was detected a few times. This sequence joins TRBV20-1 and TRBJ1-3; D is uncertain. The V gene's germline CDR1 is DFQATT and CDR2 SNEGSKA (reference sequence). Trimming shortened V by 1 base and J by 3 bases, and 19 bases separated the two germline ends. This CDR3 has 17 residues. The CDR3, as DNA: TGCAGTGCTAGAGTCCTAGGAGACGCCTGGGTTGGAAACACCATATATTTT. Protein sequence: CSARVLGDAWVGNTIYF.

This clonotype was found a few times. This rearrangement joins TRBV2 to TRBJ2-7; 14 positions match TRBD2. The J segment lost 6 bases and the V segment lost 6 bases, leaving 7 bases of the junction unmatched. Germline lookup yields CDR1 SNHLY and CDR2 FYNNEI. The CDR3 totals 15 residues. The CDR3 loop is CASSRTSGRIPEQYF. Here the CDR3 DNA reads TGTGCCAGCAGCCGGACTAGCGGGAGGATTCCCGAGCAGTACTTC.

CDR3 coding DNA: TGTGCCATCGGGGAACAGGGAGGCGCAGATACGCAGTATTTT. Translating gives CAIGEQGGADTQYF. The chain recombines TRBV10-3 with TRBJ2-3; D may be TRBD1 or TRBD2 (6 bases each). CDR1 is ENHRY and CDR2 is SYGVKD in the germline V gene. This CDR3 contains 14 residues. V lost 8 bases and J 4 bases, leaving 16 bases between the germline ends.

This chain joins TRBV5-1 and TRBJ2-2; TRBD2 might be the D (5 bases). The germline V gene encodes CDR1 SGHRS and CDR2 YFSETQ. Trimming cost V 3 bases and J 5 bases, with 17 bases left between them. The CDR3 contains 16 residues. CDR3 protein: CASSSRTGSGTGELFF. As DNA, the CDR3 is TGCGCCAGCAGCTCCCGGACGGGATCTGGGACCGGGGAGCTGTTTTTT.

This clonotype has more than one count but fewer than ten. V gene TRBV20-1 combines with J gene TRBJ2-1; TRBD2 matches 8 bases. V shed 3 bases, J shed 3 bases, and the junction held 7 bases outside the gene matches. Germline V lookup: CDR1 DFQATT, CDR2 SNEGSKA (reference sequence). The CDR3 has 15 residues. CDR3 nucleotide sequence: TGCAGTGCTAGTGAGGGACTAGTGATCTACAATGAGCAGTTCTTC. Amino acid sequence: CSASEGLVIYNEQFF.

This clonotype has a count of ten or more. This rearrangement joins TRBV7-2 to TRBJ2-2; TRBD2 matches 8 bases. The germline V gene has CDR1 SGHTA and CDR2 FQGNSA. The CDR3 contains 16 residues. The J segment lost 4 bases and the V segment lost 3 bases, leaving 7 bases of the junction unmatched. This CDR3 reads CASSFSAGGRTGELFF. The CDR3, as DNA: TGTGCCAGCAGCTTTTCCGCGGGAGGCCGCACCGGGGAGCTGTTTTTT.

The V and J genes are TRBV14 and TRBJ2-7, with D possibly being TRBD2 (5 bases). Germline V gene sequence: CDR1 SGHDN, CDR2 FVKESK. V was trimmed by 4 bases and J by 5 bases, leaving 21 bases between them. This CDR3 spans 16 amino acids. The CDR3 spells CASSLPGDRGGDEQYF. The CDR3 DNA sequence: TGTGCCAGCAGCCTTCCCGGTGACCGGGGTGGGGACGAGCAGTACTTC. Variable domain in full (rest from reference TRBV14 and TRBJ2-7): EAGVTQFPSHSVIEKGQTVTLRCDPISGHDNLYWYRRVMGKEIKFLLHFVKESKQDESGMPNNRFLAERTGGTYSTLKVQPAELEDSGVYFCASSLPGDRGGDEQYFGPGTRLTVT.

This clonotype was seen ten or more times. The rearrangement uses TRBV6-5 and TRBJ2-5, with D possibly TRBD1 on 6 matching bases. V was shortened by 0 bases and J by 4 bases, with 15 bases between the two germline ends. The CDR3 runs 16 residues. The germline V gene encodes CDR1 MNHEY and CDR2 SVGAGI. The DNA of the CDR3 is TGTGCCAGCAGTTACTCCCCCACAGGGTCAGGAGAGACCCAGTACTTC. This translates into CASSYSPTGSGETQYF.

This chain joins TRBV20-1 and TRBJ2-2, with a possible D match to TRBD2 (5 bases). The germline V gene has CDR1 DFQATT and CDR2 SNEGSKA (reference sequence). This CDR3 is 14 amino acids long. The V and J ends lost 3 bases and 3 bases respectively, with 11 bases between them. CDR3 nucleotide sequence: TGCAGTGCTAGTAGTCGAGCGGACACCGGGGAGCTGTTTTTT. It specifies CSASSRADTGELFF.

This clonotype has a handful of counts. The chain uses TRBV12-3 or TRBV12-4 and TRBJ2-1; 10 nucleotides line up with TRBD2. The CDR3 contains 18 residues. Germline trimming cut 3 bases from V and 6 bases from J; bases unmatched to any gene: 14. CDR3 DNA sequence: TGTGCCAGCAGTTTTCCCCCCTTGAGCGGGAGGGCCGGCAATGAGCAGTTCTTC. It codes for CASSFPPLSGRAGNEQFF.